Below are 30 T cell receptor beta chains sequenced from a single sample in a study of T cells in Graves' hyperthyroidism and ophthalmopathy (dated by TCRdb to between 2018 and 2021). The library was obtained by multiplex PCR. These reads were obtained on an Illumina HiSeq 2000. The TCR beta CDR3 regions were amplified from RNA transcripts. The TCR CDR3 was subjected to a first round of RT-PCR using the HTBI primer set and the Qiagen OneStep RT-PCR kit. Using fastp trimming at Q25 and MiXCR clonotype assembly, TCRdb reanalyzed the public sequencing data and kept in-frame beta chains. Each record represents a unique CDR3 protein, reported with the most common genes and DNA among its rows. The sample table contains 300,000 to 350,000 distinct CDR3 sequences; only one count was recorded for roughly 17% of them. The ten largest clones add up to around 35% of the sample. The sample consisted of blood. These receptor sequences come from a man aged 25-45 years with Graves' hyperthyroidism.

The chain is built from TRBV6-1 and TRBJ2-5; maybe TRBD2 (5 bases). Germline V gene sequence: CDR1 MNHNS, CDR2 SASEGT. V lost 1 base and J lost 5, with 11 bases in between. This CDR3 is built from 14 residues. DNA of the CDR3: TGTGCCAGCAGTGAAGGGTCACGAGGGGAGACCCAGTACTTC. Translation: CASSEGSRGETQYF.

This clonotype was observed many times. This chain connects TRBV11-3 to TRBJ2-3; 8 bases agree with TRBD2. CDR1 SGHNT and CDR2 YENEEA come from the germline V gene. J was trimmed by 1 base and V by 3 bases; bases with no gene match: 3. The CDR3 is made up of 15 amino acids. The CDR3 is CASSFTSGGTDTQYF. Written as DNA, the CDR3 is TGTGCCAGCAGCTTTACTAGCGGAGGCACAGATACGCAGTATTTT.

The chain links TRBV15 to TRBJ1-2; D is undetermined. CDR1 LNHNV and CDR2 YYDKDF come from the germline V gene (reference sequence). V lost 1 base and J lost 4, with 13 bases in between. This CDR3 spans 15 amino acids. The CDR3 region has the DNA TGTGCCACCAGCAGAGTTGAAGATGACCGCTATGGCTACACCTTC. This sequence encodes CATSRVEDDRYGYTF.

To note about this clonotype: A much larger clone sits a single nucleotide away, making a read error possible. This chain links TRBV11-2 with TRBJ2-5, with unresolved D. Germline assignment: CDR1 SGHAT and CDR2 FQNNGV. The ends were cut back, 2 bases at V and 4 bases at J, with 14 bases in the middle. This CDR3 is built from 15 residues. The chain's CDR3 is CASSLWSAERETQYF. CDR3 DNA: TGTGCCAGCAGCTTATGGTCTGCGGAACGAGAGACCCAGTACTTC. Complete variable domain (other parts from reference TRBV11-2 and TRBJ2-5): EAGVAQSPRYKIIEKRQSVAFWCNPISGHATLYWYQQILGQGPKLLIQFQNNGVVDDSQLPKDRFSAERLKGVDSTLKIQPAKLEDSAVYLCASSLWSAERETQYFGPGTRLLVL.

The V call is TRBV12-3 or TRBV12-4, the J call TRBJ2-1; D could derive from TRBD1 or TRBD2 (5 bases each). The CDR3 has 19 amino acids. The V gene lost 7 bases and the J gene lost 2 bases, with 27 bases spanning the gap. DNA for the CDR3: TGTGCCAGCATGGGGGAGCAGGTCCCCTCGGCGGGTACCTACAATGAGCAGTTCTTC. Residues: CASMGEQVPSAGTYNEQFF.

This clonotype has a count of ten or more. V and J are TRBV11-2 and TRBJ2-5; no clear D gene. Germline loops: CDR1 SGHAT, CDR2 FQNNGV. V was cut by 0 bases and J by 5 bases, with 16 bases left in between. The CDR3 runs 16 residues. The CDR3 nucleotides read TGTGCCAGCAGCTTAGATAATCCGACCCCGCGGGAGACCCAGTACTTC. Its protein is CASSLDNPTPRETQYF.

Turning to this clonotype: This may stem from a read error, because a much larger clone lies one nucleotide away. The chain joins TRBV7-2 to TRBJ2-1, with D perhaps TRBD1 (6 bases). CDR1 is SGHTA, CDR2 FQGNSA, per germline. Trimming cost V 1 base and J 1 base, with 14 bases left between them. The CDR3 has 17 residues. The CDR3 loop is CASSLGLGHQSYNEQFF. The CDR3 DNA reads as TGTGCCAGCAGCTTAGGCCTGGGACACCAATCCTACAATGAGCAGTTCTTC.

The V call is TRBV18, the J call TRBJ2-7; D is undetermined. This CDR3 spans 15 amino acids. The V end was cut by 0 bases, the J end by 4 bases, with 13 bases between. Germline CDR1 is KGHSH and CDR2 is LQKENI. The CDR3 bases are TGTGCCAGCTCACCACCCTCCGGCAAAGGGTACGAGCAGTACTTC. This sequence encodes CASSPPSGKGYEQYF.

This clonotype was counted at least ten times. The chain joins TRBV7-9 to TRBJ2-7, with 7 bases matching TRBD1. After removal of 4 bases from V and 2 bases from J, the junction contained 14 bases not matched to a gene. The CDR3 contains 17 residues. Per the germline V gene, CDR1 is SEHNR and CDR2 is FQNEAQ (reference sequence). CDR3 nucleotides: TGTGCCAGCAGCTCTCAGCTTAAGGGGGCAGGGACCTACGAGCAGTACTTC. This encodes CASSSQLKGAGTYEQYF.

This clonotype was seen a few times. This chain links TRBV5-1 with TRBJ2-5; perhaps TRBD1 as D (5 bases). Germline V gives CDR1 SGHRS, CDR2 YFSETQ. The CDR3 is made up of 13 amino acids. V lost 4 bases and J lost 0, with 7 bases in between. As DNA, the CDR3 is TGCGCCAGCAGCCTACAGGACCAAGAGACCCAGTACTTC. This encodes CASSLQDQETQYF.

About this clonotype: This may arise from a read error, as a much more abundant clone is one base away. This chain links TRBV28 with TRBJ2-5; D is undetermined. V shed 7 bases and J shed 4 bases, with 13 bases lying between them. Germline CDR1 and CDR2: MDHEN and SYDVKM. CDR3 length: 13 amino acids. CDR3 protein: CASTMIDLETQYF. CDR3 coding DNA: TGTGCCAGCACCATGATTGACCTAGAGACCCAGTACTTC.

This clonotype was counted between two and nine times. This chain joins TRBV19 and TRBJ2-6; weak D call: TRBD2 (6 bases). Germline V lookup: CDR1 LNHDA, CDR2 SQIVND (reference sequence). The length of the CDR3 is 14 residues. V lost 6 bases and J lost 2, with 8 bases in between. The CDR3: CASRWRAGANVLTF. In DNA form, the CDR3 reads TGTGCCAGTAGATGGAGGGCTGGGGCCAACGTCCTGACTTTC.

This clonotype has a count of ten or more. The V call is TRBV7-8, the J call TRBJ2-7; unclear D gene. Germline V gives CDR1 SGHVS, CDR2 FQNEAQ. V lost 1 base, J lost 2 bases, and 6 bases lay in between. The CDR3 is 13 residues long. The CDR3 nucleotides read TGTGCCAGCAGCTTAGAGATTACCTACGAGCAGTACTTC. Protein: CASSLEITYEQYF.

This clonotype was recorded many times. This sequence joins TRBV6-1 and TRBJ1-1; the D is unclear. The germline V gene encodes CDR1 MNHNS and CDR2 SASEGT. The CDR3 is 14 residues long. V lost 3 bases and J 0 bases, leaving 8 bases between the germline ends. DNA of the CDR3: TGTGCCAGCAGTGACGCCACGGTGAACACTGAAGCTTTCTTT. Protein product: CASSDATVNTEAFF.

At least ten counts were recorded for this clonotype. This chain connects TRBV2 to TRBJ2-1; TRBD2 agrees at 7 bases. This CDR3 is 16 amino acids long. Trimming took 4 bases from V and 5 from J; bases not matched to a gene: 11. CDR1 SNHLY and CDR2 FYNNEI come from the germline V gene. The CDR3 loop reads CASSVSLWGRDNEQFF. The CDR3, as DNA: TGTGCCAGCAGTGTATCATTGTGGGGGAGGGACAATGAGCAGTTCTTC.

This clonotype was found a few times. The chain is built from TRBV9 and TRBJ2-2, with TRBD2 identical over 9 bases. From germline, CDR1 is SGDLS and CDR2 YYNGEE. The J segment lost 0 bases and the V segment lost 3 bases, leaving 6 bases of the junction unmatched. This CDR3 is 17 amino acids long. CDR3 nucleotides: TGTGCCAGCAGCGAAAGGCTAGCGGGACCGAACACCGGGGAGCTGTTTTTT. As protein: CASSERLAGPNTGELFF.

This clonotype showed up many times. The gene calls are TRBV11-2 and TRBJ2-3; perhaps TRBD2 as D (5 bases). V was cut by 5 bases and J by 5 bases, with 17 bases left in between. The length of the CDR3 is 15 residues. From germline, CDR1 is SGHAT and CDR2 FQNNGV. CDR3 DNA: TGTGCCAGCAGCCTAGGCATGGGCGGGCTAGATACGCAGTATTTT. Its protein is CASSLGMGGLDTQYF.

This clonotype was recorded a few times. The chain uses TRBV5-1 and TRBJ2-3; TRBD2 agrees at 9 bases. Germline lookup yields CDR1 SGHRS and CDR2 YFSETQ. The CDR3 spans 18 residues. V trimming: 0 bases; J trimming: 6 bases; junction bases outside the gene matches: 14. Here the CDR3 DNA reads TGCGCCAGCAGCTTGGCCAGGCTAGCGGGAACCCAGGGGGATACGCAGTATTTT. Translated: CASSLARLAGTQGDTQYF.

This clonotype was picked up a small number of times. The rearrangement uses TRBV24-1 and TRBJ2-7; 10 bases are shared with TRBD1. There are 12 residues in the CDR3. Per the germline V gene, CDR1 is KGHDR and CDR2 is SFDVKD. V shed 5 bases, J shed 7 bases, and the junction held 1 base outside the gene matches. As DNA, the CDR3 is TGTGCCACCAGTGGGACAGGGGGAGAGCAGTACTTC. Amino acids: CATSGTGGEQYF.

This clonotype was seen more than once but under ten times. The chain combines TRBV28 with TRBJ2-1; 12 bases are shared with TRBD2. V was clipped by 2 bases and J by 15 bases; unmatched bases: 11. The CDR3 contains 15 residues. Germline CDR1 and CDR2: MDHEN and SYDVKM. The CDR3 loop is CASSLLTSGSRGSFF. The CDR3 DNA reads TGTGCCAGCAGTTTACTGACTAGCGGGAGTCGAGGTTCGTTCTTC.

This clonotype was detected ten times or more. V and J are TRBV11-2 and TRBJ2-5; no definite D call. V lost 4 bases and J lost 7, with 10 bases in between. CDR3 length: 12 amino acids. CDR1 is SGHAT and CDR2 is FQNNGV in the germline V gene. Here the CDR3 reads CASSSPSSTQYF. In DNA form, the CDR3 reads TGTGCCAGCAGCTCCCCAAGTTCGACCCAGTACTTC.

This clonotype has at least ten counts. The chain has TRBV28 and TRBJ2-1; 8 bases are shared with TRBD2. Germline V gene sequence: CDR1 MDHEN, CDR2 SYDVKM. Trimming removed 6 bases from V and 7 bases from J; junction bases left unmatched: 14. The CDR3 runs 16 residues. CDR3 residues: CASSWSSGTSFNEQFF. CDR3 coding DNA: TGTGCCAGCAGCTGGTCCTCCGGGACTAGTTTTAATGAGCAGTTCTTC.

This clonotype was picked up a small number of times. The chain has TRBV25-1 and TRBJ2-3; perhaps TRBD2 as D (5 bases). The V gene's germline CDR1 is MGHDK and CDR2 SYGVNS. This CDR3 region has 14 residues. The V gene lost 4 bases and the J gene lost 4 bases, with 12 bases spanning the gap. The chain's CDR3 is CASSAASIADTQYF. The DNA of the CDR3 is TGTGCCAGCAGTGCGGCTAGCATTGCAGATACGCAGTATTTT.

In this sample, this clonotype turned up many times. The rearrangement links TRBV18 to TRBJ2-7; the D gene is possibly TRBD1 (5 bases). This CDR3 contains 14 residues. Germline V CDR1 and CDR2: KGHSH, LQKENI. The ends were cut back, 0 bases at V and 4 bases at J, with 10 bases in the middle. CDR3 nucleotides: TGTGCCAGCTCACCACCGATGAAGGGGTACGAGCAGTACTTC. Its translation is CASSPPMKGYEQYF.

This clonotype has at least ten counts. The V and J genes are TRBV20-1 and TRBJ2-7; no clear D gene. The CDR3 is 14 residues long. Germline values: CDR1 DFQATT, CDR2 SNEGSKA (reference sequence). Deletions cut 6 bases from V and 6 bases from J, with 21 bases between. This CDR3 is CSAAHSRTRLEQYF. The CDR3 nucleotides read TGCAGTGCAGCGCATAGCAGGACGAGGCTCGAGCAGTACTTC.

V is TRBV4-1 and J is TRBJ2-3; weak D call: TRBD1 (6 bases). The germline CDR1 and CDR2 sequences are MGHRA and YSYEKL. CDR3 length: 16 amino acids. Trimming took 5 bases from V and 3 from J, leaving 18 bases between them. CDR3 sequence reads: CASSKQGTRKTDTQYF. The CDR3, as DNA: TGCGCCAGCAGCAAACAGGGTACTAGAAAGACAGATACGCAGTATTTT.

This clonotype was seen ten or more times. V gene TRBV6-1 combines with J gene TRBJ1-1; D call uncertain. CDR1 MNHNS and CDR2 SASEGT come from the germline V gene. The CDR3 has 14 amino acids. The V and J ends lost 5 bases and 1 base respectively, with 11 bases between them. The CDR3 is CASSRDRENTEAFF. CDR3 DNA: TGTGCCAGCAGTAGGGATCGGGAGAACACTGAAGCTTTCTTT.

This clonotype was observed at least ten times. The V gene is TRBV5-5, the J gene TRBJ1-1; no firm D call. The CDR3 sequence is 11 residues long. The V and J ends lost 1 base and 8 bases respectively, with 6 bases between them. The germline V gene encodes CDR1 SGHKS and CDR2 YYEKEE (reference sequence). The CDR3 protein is CASSLNIEAFF. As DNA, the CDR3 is TGTGCCAGCAGCTTGAATATAGAAGCTTTCTTT.

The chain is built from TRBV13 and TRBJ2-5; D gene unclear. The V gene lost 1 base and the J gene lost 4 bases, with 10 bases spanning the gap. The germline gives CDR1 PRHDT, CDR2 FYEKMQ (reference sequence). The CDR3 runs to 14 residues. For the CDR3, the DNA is TGTGCCAGCAGCTTAGCCGGACCAGGAGAGACCCAGTACTTC. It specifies CASSLAGPGETQYF.

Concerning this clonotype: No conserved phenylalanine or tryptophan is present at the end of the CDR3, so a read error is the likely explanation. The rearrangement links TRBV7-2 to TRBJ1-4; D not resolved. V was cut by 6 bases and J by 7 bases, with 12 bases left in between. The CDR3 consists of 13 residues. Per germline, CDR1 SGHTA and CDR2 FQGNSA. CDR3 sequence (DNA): TGTGCCAGCAGGTCGAGCGTGGGTGAAAAACTGTTTCTT. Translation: CASRSSVGEKLFL.